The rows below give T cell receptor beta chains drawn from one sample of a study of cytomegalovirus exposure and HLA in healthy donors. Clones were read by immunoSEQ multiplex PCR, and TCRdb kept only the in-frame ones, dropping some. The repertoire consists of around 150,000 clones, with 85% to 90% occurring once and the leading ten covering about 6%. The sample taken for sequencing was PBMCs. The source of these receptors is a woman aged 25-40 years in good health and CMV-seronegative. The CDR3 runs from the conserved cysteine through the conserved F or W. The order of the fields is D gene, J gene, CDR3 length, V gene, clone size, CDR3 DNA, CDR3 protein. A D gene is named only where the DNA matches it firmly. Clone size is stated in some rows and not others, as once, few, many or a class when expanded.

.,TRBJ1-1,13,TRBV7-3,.,TGTGCCAGCAGCTTAACGCGGGACACTGAAGCTTTCTTT,CASSLTRDTEAFF
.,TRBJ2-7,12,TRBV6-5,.,TGTGCCAGCAGCGAGATGGTATACGAGCAGTACTTC,CASSEMVYEQYF
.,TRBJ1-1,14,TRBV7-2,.,TGTGCCAGCCAGATAGGAGGGGAAGACACTGAAGCTTTCTTT,CASQIGGEDTEAFF
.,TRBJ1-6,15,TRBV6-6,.,TGTGCCAGCAGTTACCAAGGGGCGGATAATTCACCCCTCCACTTT,CASSYQGADNSPLHF
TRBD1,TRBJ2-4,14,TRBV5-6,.,TGTGCCAGCAGCCTCAGGACAGGGAAAAACATTCAGTACTTC,CASSLRTGKNIQYF
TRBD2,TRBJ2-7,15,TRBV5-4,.,TGTGCCAGCAGCGTGAGCGGGGGCAATGCCTACGAGCAGTACTTC,CASSVSGGNAYEQYF
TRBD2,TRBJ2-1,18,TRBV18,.,TGTGCCAGCTCACCTATCGGACTAGCGGGGGGGCCTCTAAATGAGCAGTTCTTC,CASSPIGLAGGPLNEQFF
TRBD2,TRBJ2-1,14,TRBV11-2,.,TGTGCCAGCAGCCCGGGACTAGTGAGCAATGAGCAGTTCTTC,CASSPGLVSNEQFF
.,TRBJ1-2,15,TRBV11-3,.,TGTGCCAGCAGCCCACTCGACCCGGACTACTATGGCTACACCTTC,CASSPLDPDYYGYTF
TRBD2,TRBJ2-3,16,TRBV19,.,TGTGCCAGTAGTATTGTAGCGGGGGGAACCACAGATACGCAGTATTTT,CASSIVAGGTTDTQYF
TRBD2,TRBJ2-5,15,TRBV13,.,TGTGCCAGCAGCTTAAGACTAGCGGTCCAAGAGACCCAGTACTTC,CASSLRLAVQETQYF
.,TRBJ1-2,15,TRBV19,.,TGTGCCAGTAGTATAAGGAGGGCGGGAAACTATGGCTACACCTTC,CASSIRRAGNYGYTF
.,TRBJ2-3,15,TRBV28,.,TGTGCCAGCAGTTTGGGGGACCCCGTCGTAGATACGCAGTATTTT,CASSLGDPVVDTQYF
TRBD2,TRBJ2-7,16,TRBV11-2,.,TGTGCCAGCAGTCAGTTCGGCCGGGGGGTATCCTACGAGCAGTACTTC,CASSQFGRGVSYEQYF
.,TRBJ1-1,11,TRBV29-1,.,TGCAGCGTTGAATACGGCACTGAAGCTTTCTTT,CSVEYGTEAFF
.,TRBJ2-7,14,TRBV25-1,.,TGTGCCAGCAGTGACTATCACAGCTCCTACGAGCAGTACTTC,CASSDYHSSYEQYF
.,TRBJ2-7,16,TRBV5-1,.,TGCGCCAGCAGCTTGAATAGGGGCGGCTTGTTCGACGAGCAGTACTTC,CASSLNRGGLFDEQYF
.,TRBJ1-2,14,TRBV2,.,TGTGCCAGCAGGAAGGAACAGGCAGACTATGGCTACACCTTC,CASRKEQADYGYTF
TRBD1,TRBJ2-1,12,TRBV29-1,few,TGCAGCGTTAAGGGGGCCGGCAATGAGCAGTTCTTC,CSVKGAGNEQFF
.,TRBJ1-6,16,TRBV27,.,TGTGCCAGTCGCGCCGGGTGGTCGTCCTATAATTCACCCCTCCACTTT,CASRAGWSSYNSPLHF
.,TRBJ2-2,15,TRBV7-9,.,TGTGCCAGCAGCTCCCTCGGGCGGGGAACCGGGGAGCTGTTTTTT,CASSSLGRGTGELFF